The rows below give T cell receptor beta chains drawn from one sample of a study of quantifying T cell responses using KT2 cells. TCRdb passed the UMI-ligation and nested PCR reads through MiXCR, listing each CDR3 protein once. The sample lists approximately 46,000 distinct CDR3 sequences, roughly 11% occurring once. Sequenced: PBMCs spiked with cells of the T cell clone KT2. The receptor source for this set is a human donor. CDR3s include the opening cysteine and the closing phenylalanine or tryptophan. D genes are given only for firm matches. A clone size is listed for some rows: how often the clone was seen (once, few, many), or a class if it is expanded.

V	J	D	size	CDR3	DNA
TRBV18	TRBJ2-7	NA	few	CASSPASAYEQYF	TGTGCCAGCTCACCTGCTAGCGCCTACGAGCAGTACTTC
TRBV5-1	TRBJ2-3	TRBD2	many	CASSSTSGTDTQYF	TGCGCCAGCAGCTCGACTAGCGGCACAGATACGCAGTATTTT
TRBV12-3/TRBV12-4	TRBJ2-3	TRBD2	NA	CASTHGGFTDTQYF	TGTGCCAGCACCCACGGGGGGTTCACAGATACGCAGTATTTT
TRBV6-5	TRBJ2-3	TRBD2	few	CASSYSQREGLSDTQYF	TGTGCCAGCAGTTACTCCCAGCGGGAGGGCTTATCAGATACGCAGTATTTT
TRBV7-2	TRBJ1-5	NA	few	CASSPRFVSNQPQHF	TGTGCCAGCAGCCCCCGTTTCGTCAGTAATCAGCCCCAGCATTTT
TRBV5-4	TRBJ2-7	NA	many	CASSFSSGAYEQYF	TGTGCCAGCAGCTTCTCCAGTGGGGCCTACGAGCAGTACTTC
TRBV6-4	TRBJ2-3	NA	medium-sized	CASSASGTDTQYF	TGTGCCAGCAGTGCTAGCGGCACAGATACGCAGTATTTT
TRBV6-6	TRBJ2-2	TRBD2	NA	CASSLGPAGGQYTGELFF	TGTGCCAGCAGCCTAGGCCCAGCGGGAGGGCAGTACACCGGGGAGCTGTTTTTT
TRBV6-6	TRBJ2-7	TRBD2	few	CASTPSGSTYEQYF	TGTGCCAGCACTCCTAGCGGGAGCACCTACGAGCAGTACTTC
TRBV6-5	TRBJ2-5	NA	NA	CASSYDTAETQYF	TGTGCCAGCAGTTACGACACCGCGGAGACCCAGTACTTC
TRBV12-3/TRBV12-4	TRBJ2-1	TRBD1	NA	CASSFPTAGTGSNEQFF	TGTGCCAGCAGTTTCCCAACAGCCGGGACAGGAAGCAATGAGCAGTTCTTC
TRBV11-3	TRBJ2-1	NA	NA	CASSPSWGEASESSYNEQFF	TGTGCCAGCAGCCCCAGCTGGGGCGAGGCTAGCGAAAGCTCCTACAATGAGCAGTTCTTC
TRBV6-2/TRBV6-3	TRBJ2-2	NA	many	CASSYGGATGELFF	TGTGCCAGCAGTTACGGGGGAGCCACCGGGGAGCTGTTTTTT
TRBV2	TRBJ1-2	NA	NA	CASRMEDGYTF	TGTGCCAGCAGGATGGAAGATGGCTACACCTTC
TRBV24-1	TRBJ1-3	TRBD1	many	CATSEGGTGGRNTIYF	TGTGCCACCAGTGAAGGAGGGACAGGGGGCCGAAACACCATATATTTT
TRBV28	TRBJ1-2	NA	few	CASNYGYTF	TGTGCCAGCAACTATGGCTACACCTTC
TRBV7-9	TRBJ1-1	TRBD1	NA	CASSAGTVEAFF	TGTGCCAGCAGCGCAGGGACAGTTGAAGCTTTCTTT
TRBV7-9	TRBJ1-1	NA	few	CASSLEMNTEAFF	TGTGCCAGCAGCTTAGAAATGAACACTGAAGCTTTCTTT
TRBV20-1	TRBJ2-3	NA	NA	CSARPTLGYTDTQYF	TGCAGTGCCCGCCCGACCCTAGGGTACACAGATACGCAGTATTTT
TRBV7-9	TRBJ2-1	NA	NA	CASSFAGRRFEQFF	TGTGCCAGCAGCTTCGCGGGGCGGAGATTTGAGCAGTTCTTC
TRBV24-1	TRBJ2-2	NA	few	CARVAGTDTGELFF	TGTGCCCGGGTAGCAGGGACCGACACCGGGGAGCTGTTTTTT
TRBV6-1	TRBJ1-1	NA	few	CASSERGYSSVNTEAFF	TGTGCCAGCAGTGAACGGGGCTATAGTAGCGTAAACACTGAAGCTTTCTTT
TRBV4-1	TRBJ2-6	NA	few	CASSQESSGANVLTF	TGCGCCAGCAGCCAAGAATCTTCTGGGGCCAACGTCCTGACTTTC
TRBV20-1	TRBJ2-7	NA	NA	CSARDSQGRYEQYF	TGCAGTGCTAGAGATTCCCAGGGGCGCTACGAGCAGTACTTC
TRBV6-1	TRBJ2-2	NA	many	CASSETETGELFF	TGTGCCAGCAGTGAGACAGAAACCGGGGAGCTGTTTTTT
TRBV5-5	TRBJ2-3	NA	NA	CASSRPGAAEDTQYF	TGTGCCAGCAGCCGGCCAGGGGCGGCGGAAGATACGCAGTATTTT
TRBV6-5	TRBJ1-5	NA	many	CASSDRSYDQPQHF	TGTGCCAGCTCTGACCGTAGTTACGATCAGCCCCAGCATTTT
TRBV27	TRBJ2-3	TRBD2	many	CASSLAGGTDTQYF	TGTGCCAGCAGCCTTGCGGGAGGCACAGATACGCAGTATTTT
TRBV6-5	TRBJ2-3	TRBD2	few	CASSGGYPGDTQYF	TGTGCCAGCAGCGGGGGGTACCCCGGGGATACGCAGTATTTT
TRBV4-1	TRBJ2-3	TRBD2	NA	CASTPDIAGLISTDTQYF	TGCGCCAGCACACCGGACATAGCGGGGCTAATCAGCACAGATACGCAGTATTTT
TRBV5-1	TRBJ2-1	NA	NA	CASSFDGGSYNEQFF	TGCGCCAGCAGCTTTGACGGGGGTTCCTACAATGAGCAGTTCTTC
TRBV12-3/TRBV12-4	TRBJ2-4	TRBD2	NA	CASSLALAGGQLYF	TGTGCCAGCAGTTTAGCACTAGCGGGAGGCCAGTTGTACTTC
TRBV25-1	TRBJ1-1	TRBD1	NA	CASSEGVRGRRTEAFF	TGTGCCAGCAGTGAGGGGGTCAGGGGGCGCCGCACTGAAGCTTTCTTT
TRBV9	TRBJ2-2	TRBD1	few	CASSHMTGSDTGELFF	TGTGCCAGCAGCCATATGACAGGGAGTGACACCGGGGAGCTGTTTTTT
TRBV7-4	TRBJ1-5	NA	few	CAAGGSDQPQHF	TGTGCCGCGGGGGGGTCGGATCAGCCCCAGCATTTT
TRBV20-1	TRBJ2-3	NA	few	CSASGVTDTQYF	TGCAGTGCTAGCGGGGTCACAGATACGCAGTATTTT
TRBV29-1	TRBJ2-3	NA	few	CSVTGRVTDTQYF	TGCAGCGTTACAGGGCGGGTCACAGATACGCAGTATTTT
TRBV7-2	TRBJ2-3	NA	NA	CASSASASRDTQYF	TGTGCCAGCAGCGCGTCCGCCTCAAGAGATACGCAGTATTTT
TRBV12-3/TRBV12-4	TRBJ1-6	NA	few	CASSSGLLDNSPLHF	TGTGCCAGCAGTTCAGGGTTGTTGGATAATTCACCCCTCCACTTT
TRBV2	TRBJ2-1	TRBD2	few	CASGSGTRGNEQFF	TGTGCCAGCGGGAGCGGGACGCGTGGCAATGAGCAGTTCTTC
TRBV5-4	TRBJ2-3	NA	many	CASSLQTSFSDTQYF	TGTGCCAGCAGCTTACAGACTAGTTTTTCAGATACGCAGTATTTT
TRBV7-9	TRBJ2-5	NA	many	CASSPVVPETQYF	TGTGCCAGCAGTCCCGTGGTCCCAGAGACCCAGTACTTC
TRBV13	TRBJ1-2	TRBD1	NA	CASSRSGTGNYGYTF	TGTGCCAGCAGCCGCTCGGGGACAGGGAACTATGGCTACACCTTC
TRBV12-3/TRBV12-4	TRBJ1-4	NA	few	CASSLSDRKNEKLFF	TGTGCCAGCAGTTTAAGTGACAGAAAGAATGAAAAACTGTTTTTT
TRBV7-9	TRBJ1-1	NA	few	CASSLAGLVRLNTEAFF	TGTGCCAGCAGCTTAGCCGGTTTGGTGAGGCTAAACACTGAAGCTTTCTTT
TRBV28	TRBJ2-4	TRBD2	few	CASRGGGLNIQYF	TGTGCCAGCAGGGGGGGGGGTTTGAACATTCAGTACTTC
TRBV27	TRBJ2-7	TRBD1	NA	CASAMGTGSYEQYF	TGTGCCAGCGCTATGGGGACAGGGTCCTACGAGCAGTACTTC
TRBV6-1	TRBJ2-1	TRBD2	NA	CASTRRGAVYNEQFF	TGTGCCAGCACCCGGCGGGGGGCTGTATACAATGAGCAGTTCTTC
TRBV10-2	TRBJ1-1	NA	few	CASRELMNTEAFF	TGCGCCAGCAGGGAACTTATGAACACTGAAGCTTTCTTT
TRBV7-2	TRBJ2-5	NA	many	CASSPDRGETQYF	TGTGCCAGCAGCCCCGACAGAGGAGAGACCCAGTACTTC
TRBV20-1	TRBJ2-7	TRBD1	NA	CSAREIPGQSSYEQYF	TGCAGTGCTAGAGAAATACCGGGACAGTCTTCCTACGAGCAGTACTTC